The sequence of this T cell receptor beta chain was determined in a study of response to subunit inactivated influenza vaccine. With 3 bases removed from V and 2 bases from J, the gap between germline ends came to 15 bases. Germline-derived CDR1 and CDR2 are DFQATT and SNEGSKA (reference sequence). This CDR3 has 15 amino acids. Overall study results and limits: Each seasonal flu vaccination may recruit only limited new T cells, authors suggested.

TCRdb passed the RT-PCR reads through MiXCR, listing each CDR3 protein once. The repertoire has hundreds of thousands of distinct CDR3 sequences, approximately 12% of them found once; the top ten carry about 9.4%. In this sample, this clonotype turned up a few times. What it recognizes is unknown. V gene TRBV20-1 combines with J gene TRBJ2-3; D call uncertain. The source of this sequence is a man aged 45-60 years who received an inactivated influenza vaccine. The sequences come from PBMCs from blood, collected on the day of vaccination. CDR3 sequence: CSASVAQDVTDTQYF. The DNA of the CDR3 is TGCAGTGCTAGCGTCGCGCAGGACGTCACAGATACGCAGTATTTT.